The 15 T cell receptor beta chains given below trace back to one sample, sequenced in a study of yellow fever vaccine responses in identical twins. TCRdb independently ran MiXCR on the RT-PCR reads; one entry per CDR3 protein. The sample holds under 20,000 distinct CDR3 sequences, roughly 75% seen once. Sequenced material: T cells from blood (PBMCs), unsorted or a sorted subset (not recorded which), taken before or after yellow fever vaccination (not recorded which). These receptors all come from a woman aged 18-29 years who received the yellow fever vaccine.

This chain joins TRBV12-5 and TRBJ1-1, with D possibly TRBD1 on 6 matching bases. CDR1 is LGHNT, CDR2 FRNRAP, per germline. Deletions cut 5 bases from V and 1 base from J, with 8 bases between. The CDR3 totals 13 residues. The CDR3 coding sequence is TGTGCTAGTGGTCCGACAGGGAACACTGAAGCTTTCTTT. Amino acid sequence: CASGPTGNTEAFF.

CDR3 residues: CASSQTVTYEQYF. CDR3 nucleotides: TGTGCCAGCAGTCAGACAGTTACCTACGAGCAGTACTTC. The chain employs TRBV2 and TRBJ2-7; D might be TRBD1 (5 bases). Trimming took 5 bases from V and 2 from J, leaving 10 bases between them. The germline V gene has CDR1 SNHLY and CDR2 FYNNEI. This CDR3 has 13 amino acids.

This clonotype was recorded a few times. The chain links TRBV18 to TRBJ2-4; TRBD1 aligns across 7 bases. Germline-derived CDR1 and CDR2 are KGHSH and LQKENI. The J segment lost 9 bases and the V segment lost 1 base, leaving 0 bases of the junction unmatched. This CDR3 is 12 amino acids long. CDR3 bases: TGTGCCAGCTCACCACAGGGGGCCATTCAGTACTTC. Residues: CASSPQGAIQYF.

This clonotype was seen only once. This chain uses TRBV18 with TRBJ2-7, with 7 bases identical to TRBD2. The germline gives CDR1 KGHSH, CDR2 LQKENI. V dropped 2 bases and J dropped 0; count of bases not matched to a gene: 4. The CDR3 length is 15 residues. CDR3 coding DNA: TGTGCCAGCTCACCAACGAGCGGGATCTCCTACGAGCAGTACGTC. Encoded protein: CASSPTSGISYEQYV.

This clonotype was found a few times. The CDR3 spells CASSLDIINYGYTF. Here the CDR3 DNA reads TGTGCCAGCAGTTTGGACATCATTAACTATGGCTACACCTTC. V gene TRBV12-3 or TRBV12-4 combines with J gene TRBJ1-2, with a weak D call TRBD1 (5 bases). The CDR3 consists of 14 residues. The V end was cut by 3 bases, the J end by 1 base, with 9 bases between.

This clonotype turned up a few times. The J gene is TRBJ2-3, the V gene TRBV5-4, with 10 bases that match TRBD2. CDR3 length: 16 residues. V shed 0 bases and J 2 bases; nucleotides not matched to a gene: 3. Germline CDR1 reads SGHNT; CDR2 reads YYREEE (reference sequence). The CDR3 coding sequence is TGTGCCAGCAGCTTGGCTAGCGGGGGAGACACAGATACGCAGTATTTT. Translating gives CASSLASGGDTDTQYF. The complete variable domain, with remaining parts taken from reference TRBV5-4 and TRBJ2-3, reads ETGVTQSPTHLIKTRGQQVTLRCSSQSGHNTVSWYQQALGQGPQFIFQYYREEENGRGNFPPRFSGLQFPNYSSELNVNALELDDSALYLCASSLASGGDTDTQYFGPGTRLTVL.

DNA for the CDR3: TGCAGTGCTAGAGATCCCGGGGCATATAATTCACCCCTCCACTTT. It is translated as CSARDPGAYNSPLHF. V is TRBV20-1 and J is TRBJ1-6; D is possibly TRBD1 (5 bases). The CDR3 runs 15 residues. With 0 bases removed from V and 4 bases from J, the gap between germline ends came to 10 bases. The V gene's germline CDR1 is DFQATT and CDR2 SNEGSKA (reference sequence).

The chain employs TRBV11-1 and TRBJ2-1; 8 bases are a match to TRBD2. In germline, CDR1 is SGHAT, CDR2 FQDESV (reference sequence). The CDR3 runs 13 residues. V was clipped by 9 bases and J by 3 bases; unmatched bases: 4. Here the CDR3 reads CASRGTSYNEQFF. CDR3 sequence (DNA): TGTGCCAGTAGAGGGACTAGCTACAATGAGCAGTTCTTC.

The V gene is TRBV14, the J gene TRBJ2-3; D is unclear. Germline CDR1 and CDR2: SGHDN and FVKESK. The CDR3 contains 15 residues. The V gene lost 1 base and the J gene lost 1 base, with 9 bases spanning the gap. The chain's CDR3 is CASSQVDWGTDTQYF. The DNA of the CDR3 is TGTGCCAGCAGCCAAGTCGATTGGGGCACAGATACGCAGTATTTT.

CDR3 DNA sequence: TGCAGTGCTCAGGGCGTTGAGCAGTTCTTC. It translates to CSAQGVEQFF. V gene TRBV20-1 combines with J gene TRBJ2-1, with a possible D match to TRBD1 (5 bases). Trimming shortened V by 5 bases and J by 9 bases, and 8 bases separated the two germline ends. This CDR3 has 10 residues. CDR1 is DFQATT and CDR2 is SNEGSKA in the germline V gene (reference sequence).

The chain uses TRBV7-9 and TRBJ2-3; possible D gene TRBD1, 5 bases. V was clipped by 9 bases and J by 3 bases, with 16 bases between them. The germline gives CDR1 SEHNR, CDR2 FQNEAQ (reference sequence). CDR3 length: 14 residues. CDR3 coding DNA: TGTGCCAGGGAAAGCTCCCAGGGTACAGATACGCAGTATTTT. Its protein is CARESSQGTDTQYF.

This chain joins TRBV5-1 and TRBJ1-1; 7 bases align to TRBD1. Germline trimming cut 5 bases from V and 3 bases from J; bases unmatched to any gene: 13. Germline V gene data show CDR1 as SGHRS and CDR2 as YFSETQ. CDR3 length equals 16 residues. CDR3 bases: TGCGCCAGCAGTATTGGGAAGGGACAGAAGTACACTGAAGCTTTCTTT. As protein: CASSIGKGQKYTEAFF.

The DNA for the CDR3 is TGTGCCAGCAGCTTAGGGGGCGCGCTCGGTGAGACCCAGTACTTC. Protein: CASSLGGALGETQYF. This chain links TRBV7-3 with TRBJ2-5, with D perhaps matching TRBD1 (6 bases). With 2 bases removed from V and 5 bases from J, the gap between germline ends came to 15 bases. Germline CDR1 is SGHTA and CDR2 is FQGTGA. The CDR3 runs 15 residues.

V gene TRBV10-3 combines with J gene TRBJ2-3, with 8 bases aligning to TRBD1. Germline CDR1 ENHRY, CDR2 SYGVKD. J lost 5 bases, V lost 3 bases, and 4 bases had no gene match. This CDR3 contains 14 residues. The DNA for the CDR3 is TGTGCCATCAGTGACGGACAGGGTGAAGATACGCAGTATTTT. The encoded protein is CAISDGQGEDTQYF.

The rearrangement links TRBV10-1 to TRBJ1-2; D call uncertain. From germline, CDR1 is WNHNN and CDR2 SYGVQD (reference sequence). This CDR3 is 16 amino acids long. The ends were cut back, 10 bases at V and 2 bases at J, with 23 bases in the middle. CDR3 amino acids: CATEIGSYPSNYGYTF. CDR3 DNA sequence: TGCGCCACCGAGATCGGCTCCTACCCATCAAACTATGGCTACACCTTC.